One sample yielded the 3 T cell receptor beta chains listed below, sequenced in a study of cytomegalovirus exposure and HLA in healthy donors. The PCR was carried out with 60 Vbeta primers and 13 Jbeta primers. Some clones are missing from TCRdb's copy, which holds only in-frame ones; the method was immunoSEQ multiplex PCR. The data contain more than 85,000 clones, under 85% of them seen just once; the ten biggest clones take up about 7.7%. Material for sequencing was PBMCs. The receptors here all came from a woman aged 45-60 years in good health and CMV-seropositive.

V usage is TRBV5-6 and J usage is TRBJ2-5, with 8 bases fitting TRBD1. CDR1 and CDR2 (germline): SGHDT, YYEEEE. Losses at the gene ends were 1 base for V and 4 bases for J; bases not matched to a gene: 6. The CDR3 spans 15 residues. CDR3 nucleotides: TGTGCCAGCAGCTTGAACCAGGGGGCGGGAGAGACCCAGTACTTC. Protein: CASSLNQGAGETQYF.

J is TRBJ1-1 and V is TRBV29-1, with 8 bases fitting TRBD1. Germline CDR1 SQVTM, CDR2 ANQGSEA. The ends lost 6 bases at V and 7 bases at J; junction bases unmatched: 4. The CDR3 has 11 amino acids. CDR3 protein: CSVAGTGEAFF. CDR3 coding DNA: TGCAGCGTCGCCGGGACAGGTGAAGCTTTCTTT.

This clone appeared a few times. V usage is TRBV25-1 and J usage is TRBJ2-3, with 9 bases aligning to TRBD2. CDR1 and CDR2 (germline): MGHDK, SYGVNS. Trimming took 5 bases from V and 2 from J; bases not matched to a gene: 2. This CDR3 comprises 14 residues. CDR3 bases: TGTGCCAGCAGTCAGCGGGGGGACACAGATACGCAGTATTTT. Protein: CASSQRGDTDTQYF. Full variable domain (missing parts from reference TRBV25-1 and TRBJ2-3): EADIYQTPRYLVIGTGKKITLECSQTMGHDKMYWYQQDPGMELHLIHYSYGVNSTEKGDLSSESTVSRIRTEHFPLTLESARPSHTSQYLCASSQRGDTDTQYFGPGTRLTVL.